This T cell receptor (beta chain) was retrieved from a study of cytomegalovirus exposure and HLA in healthy donors. Findings of the study overall: Likely technical artifact: a cluster of highly shared sequence variants. Based on reports, TCR beta sequences accurately predicted HLA-A and HLA-B alleles for most subjects. The presence/absence work took it that sequencing depth was about the same across donors.

As for this clone: What it binds is unknown. The same CDR3 also results from other DNA sequences found in this sample.

The primer mix had 60 Vbeta and 13 Jbeta primers. The data were produced by immunoSEQ multiplex PCR, yet TCRdb's version contains in-frame clones alone and is incomplete. The repertoire consists of fewer than 95,000 clones, with approximately 80% occurring once and the leading ten covering around 2%. The receptor comes from a man younger than 35 in good health and CMV-seronegative. Sequenced material: PBMCs.

CDR3 in amino acids: CASSFGQHNEKLFF. The CDR3 nucleotides are TGTGCCAGCAGCTTCGGACAGCATAATGAAAAACTGTTTTTT. The V call is TRBV7-2, the J call TRBJ1-4; maybe TRBD1 (6 bases). Germline loops: CDR1 SGHTA, CDR2 FQGNSA. Trimming left V 3 bases short and J 4 bases short, with 9 bases between. CDR3 length: 14 amino acids.